The clone carrying this TCR beta chain showed up just once. The antigen remains unidentified. The method was immunoSEQ multiplex PCR; TCRdb's version includes in-frame clones alone and lacks a portion of them. The profile shows thousands of clones, 83% of them singletons. The data derive from a study of immune evolution from preneoplasia to lung adenocarcinoma. Germline CDR1 LNHNV, CDR2 YYDKDF (reference sequence). V was shortened by 4 bases and J by 4 bases, with 14 bases between the two germline ends. The CDR3 length is 15 residues. Study observations and caveats: From normal lung to invasive adenocarcinoma, top clone frequencies appeared to decrease. Later-stage lesions seemingly showed higher T cell density and diversity than normal lung.

Resections took place in Japan or China from about 2013 to 2017. H&E slides confirmed each diagnosis, reviewed by two pathologists independently. The V gene is TRBV15, the J gene TRBJ1-5; unclear D gene. The sample consisted of FFPE adjacent normal lung tissue. The clonotype originates from an older person with lung adenocarcinoma. Written as DNA, the CDR3 is TGTGCCACCAGCACGCACCAGCGGCCTAATCAGCCCCAGCATTTT. This sequence encodes CATSTHQRPNQPQHF.